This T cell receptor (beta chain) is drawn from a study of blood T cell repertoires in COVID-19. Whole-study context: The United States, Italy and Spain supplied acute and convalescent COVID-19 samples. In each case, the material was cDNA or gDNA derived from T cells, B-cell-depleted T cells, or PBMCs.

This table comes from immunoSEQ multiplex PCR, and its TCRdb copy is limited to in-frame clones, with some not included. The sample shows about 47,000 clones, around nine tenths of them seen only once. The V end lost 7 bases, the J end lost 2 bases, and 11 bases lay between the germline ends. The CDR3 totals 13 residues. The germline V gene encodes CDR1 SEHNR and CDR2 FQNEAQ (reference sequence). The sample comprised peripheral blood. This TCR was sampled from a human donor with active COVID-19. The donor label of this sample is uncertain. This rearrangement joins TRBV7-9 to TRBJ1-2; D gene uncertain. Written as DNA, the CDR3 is TGTGCCAGCAAAGGAGGGAGGAACTATGGCTACACCTTC. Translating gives CASKGGRNYGYTF.